This T cell receptor (beta chain) was identified in a study of T cells in women clearing cervical HPV infection. Prevalent HPV16 infections were excluded; only incident single HPV16 infections included. CDR3 length equals 13 residues. CDR1 MNHEY and CDR2 SVGEGT come from the germline V gene. The ends lost 7 bases at V and 1 base at J; junction bases unmatched: 0. Study observations and caveats: TRBV6-7 relative abundance averaged approximately 0.1% in cases and approximately 0.15% in controls.

TCRdb's table, derived via immunoSEQ multiplex PCR, lists solely in-frame clones and lacks some. Here the sample table reports about 20,000 clones. As concerns this clone: Its antigen is currently unknown. Coverage ceases 3 residues before the CDR3 finishes, and the germline J gene fills in the end.

Material: blood buffy coat. This rearrangement joins TRBV6-2 or TRBV6-3 to TRBJ2-1; TRBD2 matches 8 bases. This sequence was found in a woman between 18 and 69 years old with a cervical HPV16 infection that either progressed to CIN3+ or cleared (not recorded which). Partial CDR3 DNA: TGTGCCAGCAAGCGGGAGTCCTACAATGAG. This sequence encodes CASKRESYNE. The entire CDR3 protein is CASKRESYNEQFF.